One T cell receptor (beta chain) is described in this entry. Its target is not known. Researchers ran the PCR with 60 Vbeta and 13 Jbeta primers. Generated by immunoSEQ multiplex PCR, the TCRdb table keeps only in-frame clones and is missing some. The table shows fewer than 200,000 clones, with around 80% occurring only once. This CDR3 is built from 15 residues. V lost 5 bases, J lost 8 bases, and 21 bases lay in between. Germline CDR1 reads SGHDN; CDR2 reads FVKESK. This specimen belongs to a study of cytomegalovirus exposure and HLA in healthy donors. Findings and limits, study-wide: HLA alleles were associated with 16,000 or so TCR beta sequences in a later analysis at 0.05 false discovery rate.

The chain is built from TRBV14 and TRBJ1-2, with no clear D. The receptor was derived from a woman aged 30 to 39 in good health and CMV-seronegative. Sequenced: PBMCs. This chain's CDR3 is CASSARGRGLAGYTF. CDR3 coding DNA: TGTGCCAGCAGCGCCCGCGGGCGCGGGTTGGCGGGCTACACCTTC. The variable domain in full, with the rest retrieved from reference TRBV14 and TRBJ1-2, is EAGVTQFPSHSVIEKGQTVTLRCDPISGHDNLYWYRRVMGKEIKFLLHFVKESKQDESGMPNNRFLAERTGGTYSTLKVQPAELEDSGVYFCASSARGRGLAGYTFGSGTRLTVV.